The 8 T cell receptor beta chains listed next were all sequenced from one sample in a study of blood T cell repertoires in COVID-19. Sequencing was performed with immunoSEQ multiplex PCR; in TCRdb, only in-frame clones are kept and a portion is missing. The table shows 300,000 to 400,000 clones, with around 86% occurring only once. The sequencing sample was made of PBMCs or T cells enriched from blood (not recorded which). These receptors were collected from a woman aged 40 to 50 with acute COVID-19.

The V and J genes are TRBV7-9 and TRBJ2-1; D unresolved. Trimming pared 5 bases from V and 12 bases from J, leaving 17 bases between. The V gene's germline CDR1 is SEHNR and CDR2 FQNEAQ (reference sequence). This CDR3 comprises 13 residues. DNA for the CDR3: TGTGCCAGCAGCCCGGAGACCCCCGTGGTGCAGTTCTTC. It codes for CASSPETPVVQFF.

CDR3 loop: CASSPLAGGPLDTQYF. The DNA of the CDR3 is TGTGCCAGCAGCCCACTAGCGGGGGGTCCGCTAGATACGCAGTATTTT. This chain joins TRBV7-8 and TRBJ2-3, with 12 bases identical to TRBD2. Germline CDR1 is SGHVS and CDR2 is FQNEAQ. V shed 5 bases, J shed 5 bases, and the junction held 8 bases outside the gene matches. The CDR3 covers 16 residues.

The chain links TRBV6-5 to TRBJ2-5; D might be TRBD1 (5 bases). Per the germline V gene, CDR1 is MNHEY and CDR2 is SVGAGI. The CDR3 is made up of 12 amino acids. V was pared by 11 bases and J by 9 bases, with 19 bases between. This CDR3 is CAGAPVIGPQYF. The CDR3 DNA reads TGTGCCGGGGCGCCTGTCATAGGTCCCCAGTACTTC.

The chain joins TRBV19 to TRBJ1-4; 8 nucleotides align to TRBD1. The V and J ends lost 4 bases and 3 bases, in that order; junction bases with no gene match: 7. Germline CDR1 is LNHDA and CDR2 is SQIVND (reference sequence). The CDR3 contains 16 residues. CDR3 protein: CASSKNRGASNEKLFF. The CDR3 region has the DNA TGTGCCAGTAGTAAAAACAGGGGGGCCTCTAATGAAAAACTGTTTTTT.

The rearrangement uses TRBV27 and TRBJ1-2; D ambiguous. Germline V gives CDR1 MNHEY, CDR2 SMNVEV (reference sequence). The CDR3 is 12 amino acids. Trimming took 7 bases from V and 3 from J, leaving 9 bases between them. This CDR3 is CASMGVDYGYTF. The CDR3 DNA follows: TGTGCCAGCATGGGAGTGGACTATGGCTACACCTTC.

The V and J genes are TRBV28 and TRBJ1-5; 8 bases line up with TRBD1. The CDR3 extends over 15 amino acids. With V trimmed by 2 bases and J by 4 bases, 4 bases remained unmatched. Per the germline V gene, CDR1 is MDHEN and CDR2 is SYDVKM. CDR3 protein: CASSLRDRPNQPQHF. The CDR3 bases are TGTGCCAGCAGTTTAAGGGACAGGCCTAATCAGCCCCAGCATTTT.

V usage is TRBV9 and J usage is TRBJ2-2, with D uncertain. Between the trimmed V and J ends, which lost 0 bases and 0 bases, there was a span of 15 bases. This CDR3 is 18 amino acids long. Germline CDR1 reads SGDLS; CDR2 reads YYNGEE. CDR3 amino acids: CASSVGPSPRTNTGELFF. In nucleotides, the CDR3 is TGTGCCAGCAGCGTAGGCCCCTCCCCCAGGACGAACACCGGGGAGCTGTTTTTT.

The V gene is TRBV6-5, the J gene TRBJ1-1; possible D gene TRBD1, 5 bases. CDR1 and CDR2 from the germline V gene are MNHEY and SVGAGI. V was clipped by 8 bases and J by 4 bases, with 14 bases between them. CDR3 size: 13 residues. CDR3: CASSIGRGTEAFF. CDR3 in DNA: TGTGCCAGCTCCATTGGGAGGGGCACTGAAGCTTTCTTT.